The clone carrying this T cell receptor beta chain was seen ten or more times. Antigen specificity is unknown. V was shortened by 3 bases and J by 1 base, with 7 bases between the two germline ends. Germline V gene sequence: CDR1 LNHDA, CDR2 SQIVND (reference sequence). The CDR3 totals 15 residues. TCRdb recomputed calls from the reads with MiXCR, one row per CDR3 protein. The top ten clones hold about 9.5% of a sample with under 150,000 distinct CDR3 sequences, roughly 9% of them seen once. This sample is part of a study of T cell repertoires in cytomegalovirus infection. On the study more broadly: A matching HLA type, together with CMV infection, was signaled by public TCR beta signatures.

Whole-study findings and limits: Dominating the ex vivo response were TCR beta clonotypes that were CMV-specific and HLA-C-restricted.

The chain links TRBV19 to TRBJ2-6; D is uncertain. Sequenced material: PBMCs. This TCR came from a human donor in good health (CMV status not recorded). Some clones in this sample may be carry-over from other donors' samples. In DNA, the CDR3 is TGTGCCAGTAGTATCCGAGGATCTGGGGCCAACGTCCTGACTTTC. This encodes CASSIRGSGANVLTF.